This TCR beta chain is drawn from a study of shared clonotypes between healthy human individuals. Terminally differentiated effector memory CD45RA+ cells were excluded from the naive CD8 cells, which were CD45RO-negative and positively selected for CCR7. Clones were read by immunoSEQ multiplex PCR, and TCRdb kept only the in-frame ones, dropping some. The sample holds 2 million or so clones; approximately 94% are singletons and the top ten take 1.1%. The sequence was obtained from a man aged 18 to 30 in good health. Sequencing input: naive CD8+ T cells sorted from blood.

The CDR3 sequence is CASSLQGRSYEQYF. The CDR3, as DNA: TGTGCCAGCAGCCTACAGGGAAGGAGTTACGAGCAGTACTTC. The chain combines TRBV5-4 with TRBJ2-7, with a tentative D call TRBD1 (6 bases). V was pared by 4 bases and J by 4 bases, with 15 bases between. The germline V gene has CDR1 SGHNT and CDR2 YYREEE (reference sequence). The CDR3 runs 14 residues.